One and the same sample provided the 11 T cell receptor beta chains below, sequenced in a study of shared clonotypes between healthy human individuals. Method: immunoSEQ multiplex PCR; TCRdb's copy keeps in-frame clones and lacks some. Among hundreds of thousands of clones listed, about 97% were seen once. Input material: naive CD4+ T cells sorted from blood. Subset described: CD45RA+ positively selected. The receptor source for this set is a woman between 25 and 40 years old in good health.

The chain uses TRBV7-8 and TRBJ2-7, with D perhaps matching TRBD1 (6 bases). The CDR3 has 15 residues. Trimming shortened V by 4 bases and J by 7 bases, and 20 bases separated the two germline ends. CDR1 is SGHVS, CDR2 FQNEAQ, per germline. CDR3 sequence reads: CASSSRGAGDREQYF. The DNA of the CDR3 is TGTGCCAGCAGCTCCCGTGGGGCAGGGGATCGGGAGCAGTACTTC. Looking up the rest from reference TRBV7-8 and TRBJ2-7 gives the full variable domain: GAGVSQSPRYKVAKRGQDVALRCDPISGHVSLFWYQQALGQGPEFLTYFQNEAQLDKSGLPSDRFFAERPEGSVSTLKIQRTQQEDSAVYLCASSSRGAGDREQYFGPGTRLTVT.

The chain employs TRBV11-2 and TRBJ1-4; the match to TRBD1 covers 9 bases. Germline lookup yields CDR1 SGHAT and CDR2 FQNNGV. The CDR3 has 15 residues. After removal of 4 bases from V and 5 bases from J, the junction contained 5 bases not matched to a gene. CDR3 DNA: TGTGCCAGCAGCTCACAACAGGGGGCGAATGAAAAACTGTTTTTT. Translation: CASSSQQGANEKLFF.

Remarks on this clone: Other DNA sequences in this specimen translate into the identical CDR3. The genes are TRBV28 and TRBJ2-1, with TRBD2 matching over 7 bases. CDR3 length: 15 residues. Germline CDR1 is MDHEN and CDR2 is SYDVKM. The J segment lost 4 bases and the V segment lost 1 base, leaving 4 bases of the junction unmatched. The CDR3 nucleotides read TGTGCCAGCAGTTTATTCGGCGGGAGTTACAATGAGCAGTTCTTC. It translates to CASSLFGGSYNEQFF.

The J gene is TRBJ1-1, the V gene TRBV21-1. TRBV21-1 is reported as a pseudogene. The CDR3 covers 16 residues. The CDR3 coding sequence is TGTGCCAGCATTTCAAAGGGTGCGGGAGCCCACACTGAAGCTTTCTTT. Amino acid sequence: CASISKGAGAHTEAFF.

The chain carries TRBV27 and TRBJ2-7, with 10 bases fitting TRBD2. CDR3 length: 15 amino acids. Germline assignment: CDR1 MNHEY and CDR2 SMNVEV (reference sequence). The V and J ends lost 6 bases and 3 bases, in that order; junction bases with no gene match: 8. The CDR3 DNA is TGTGCCAGCAGCCACCCCGGGACTAGCGTCTACGAGCAGTACTTC. Its protein product is CASSHPGTSVYEQYF.

This chain joins TRBV18 and TRBJ2-7; D unresolved. The CDR3 consists of 13 residues. Trimming took off 0 bases at V and 5 bases at J, with 8 bases between the two ends. Per germline, CDR1 KGHSH and CDR2 LQKENI. CDR3 in DNA: TGTGCCAGCTCACCACCGTCAGTGAACGAGCAGTACTTC. Translated: CASSPPSVNEQYF.

The genes are TRBV2 and TRBJ1-1; D might be TRBD1 (6 bases). V lost 2 bases and J 4 bases, leaving 8 bases between the germline ends. Germline CDR1 is SNHLY and CDR2 is FYNNEI. There are 13 residues in the CDR3. CDR3 sequence reads: CASSESGVTEAFF. The CDR3 DNA is TGTGCCAGCAGTGAATCAGGGGTCACTGAAGCTTTCTTT.

V and J are TRBV19 and TRBJ2-2; 8 bases agree with TRBD2. There are 14 residues in the CDR3. V gave up 6 bases and J gave up 4 bases; unmatched junction bases: 4. Germline V gene sequence: CDR1 LNHDA, CDR2 SQIVND (reference sequence). DNA of the CDR3: TGTGCCAGTAGAGGACTAGCTTCCACCGGGGAGCTGTTTTTT. Translation: CASRGLASTGELFF.

V and J are TRBV6-1 and TRBJ2-1, with 8 bases aligning to TRBD2. Germline V gives CDR1 MNHNS, CDR2 SASEGT. CDR3 length equals 17 residues. The V and J ends lost 4 bases and 7 bases, in that order; junction bases with no gene match: 15. CDR3 in DNA: TGTGCCAGCAGTGTAGTGGGCCTAGCTAGCGGGTTAAATGAGCAGTTCTTC. It specifies CASSVVGLASGLNEQFF.

V is TRBV21-1 and J is TRBJ2-7; TRBD1, the D gene given by the table, was not confirmed from the DNA. TRBV21-1 represents a pseudogene. CDR3 size: 14 residues. The CDR3 DNA reads TGTGCCAGCACCCGGCTCACAGGGGATCCCGAGCAGTACTTC. Residues: CASTRLTGDPEQYF.

The V call is TRBV25-1, the J call TRBJ2-5; D is possibly TRBD2 (5 bases). Germline CDR1 MGHDK, CDR2 SYGVNS. Between the trimmed V and J ends, which lost 0 bases and 13 bases, there was a span of 9 bases. This CDR3 has 11 amino acids. The CDR3 spells CASSEYPGVYF. The CDR3 DNA sequence: TGTGCCAGCAGTGAATACCCCGGGGTGTACTTC.